This entry lists 32 T cell receptor beta chains sequenced from one sample in a study of cytomegalovirus exposure and HLA in healthy donors. The PCR had 60 Vbeta and 13 Jbeta primers. Libraries were prepared by immunoSEQ multiplex PCR; TCRdb keeps only in-frame clonotypes and omits some of them. The profile shows 150,000 to 200,000 clones, 85% of them singletons. The sequenced material came from PBMCs. The receptors were sampled from a woman in her forties or fifties in good health and CMV-seronegative.

This clone was observed a handful of times. The rearrangement uses TRBV2 and TRBJ1-3; tentative D call: TRBD1 (6 bases). The V and J ends lost 5 bases and 7 bases respectively, with 21 bases between them. CDR1 SNHLY and CDR2 FYNNEI come from the germline V gene. CDR3 size: 16 residues. The CDR3 sequence is CASSLIGAGVRNTIYF. CDR3 DNA: TGTGCCAGCAGTCTTATCGGGGCAGGGGTACGGAACACCATATATTTT.

This chain links TRBV6-5 with TRBJ2-1, with D possibly being TRBD1 (5 bases). Trimming shortened V by 4 bases and J by 8 bases, and 18 bases separated the two germline ends. CDR3 length: 15 amino acids. Germline CDR1 is MNHEY and CDR2 is SVGAGI. CDR3 region: CASSSPGLGADEQFF. Here the CDR3 DNA reads TGTGCCAGCAGTTCCCCTGGGCTAGGGGCCGATGAGCAGTTCTTC.

The chain combines TRBV11-2 with TRBJ1-1, with 11 bases that match TRBD1. The ends lost 4 bases at V and 0 bases at J; junction bases unmatched: 4. This CDR3 contains 16 residues. CDR1 is SGHAT, CDR2 FQNNGV, per germline. The CDR3 coding sequence is TGTGCCAGCAGCTCCGGGACAGGGGGAATGAACACTGAAGCTTTCTTT. The encoded protein is CASSSGTGGMNTEAFF.

This clone was found a few times. The chain links TRBV5-1 to TRBJ2-1; 8 bases match TRBD1. The germline V gene has CDR1 SGHRS and CDR2 YFSETQ. The CDR3 is 11 residues long. With V trimmed by 4 bases and J by 16 bases, 7 bases remained unmatched. This CDR3 is CASSEGTGPFF. The CDR3 DNA sequence: TGCGCCAGCAGCGAAGGGACAGGCCCCTTCTTC.

This clone was counted a few times. V and J are TRBV11-2 and TRBJ1-2, with a possible D match to TRBD1 (5 bases). Germline CDR1 and CDR2: SGHAT and FQNNGV. V was trimmed by 6 bases and J by 4 bases, leaving 30 bases between them. The CDR3 extends over 19 amino acids. The CDR3 reads CASRPIKSRGLHEGYGYTF. CDR3 in DNA: TGTGCCAGCAGACCAATAAAATCAAGGGGACTGCATGAGGGCTATGGCTACACCTTC.

The V call is TRBV7-8, the J call TRBJ1-5; no clear D. This CDR3 is built from 19 residues. V lost 5 bases and J 8 bases, leaving 31 bases between the germline ends. The germline V gene has CDR1 SGHVS and CDR2 FQNEAQ. CDR3: CASSPVMSVRGQVGEPQHF. The CDR3, as DNA: TGTGCCAGCAGCCCTGTGATGTCCGTGAGAGGGCAGGTCGGGGAGCCCCAGCATTTT.

The chain has TRBV5-1 and TRBJ1-3, with a weak D call TRBD1 (5 bases). Germline assignment: CDR1 SGHRS and CDR2 YFSETQ. This CDR3 has 18 residues. V lost 0 bases and J lost 2, with 18 bases in between. This chain's CDR3 is CASSLALTAGPPGNTIYF. CDR3 nucleotides: TGCGCCAGCAGCTTGGCCCTTACGGCAGGGCCCCCTGGAAACACCATATATTTT.

V usage is TRBV5-1 and J usage is TRBJ2-6; 10 bases line up with TRBD1. CDR3 length: 16 amino acids. Germline CDR1 SGHRS, CDR2 YFSETQ. J was trimmed by 0 bases and V by 3 bases; bases with no gene match: 0. The CDR3 nucleotides are TGCGCCAGCAGCTGGACAGGGGGCTCTGGGGCCAACGTCCTGACTTTC. This gives the protein CASSWTGGSGANVLTF.

Points on this clone: Other DNA sequences in the same sample also yield this CDR3. The CDR3 coding sequence is TGCGCCAGCAGCTACTCCGGGACTAGCTCCTACAATGAGCAGTTCTTC. It codes for CASSYSGTSSYNEQFF. The chain links TRBV5-1 to TRBJ2-1; TRBD2 agrees at 8 bases. Trimming at V came to 3 bases and at J to 0 bases, leaving 5 bases not matched to a gene. The germline gives CDR1 SGHRS, CDR2 YFSETQ. This CDR3 spans 16 amino acids.

This chain uses TRBV5-4 with TRBJ2-7; 8 bases align to TRBD2. This CDR3 comprises 13 residues. Germline CDR1 and CDR2: SGHNT and YYREEE (reference sequence). V dropped 3 bases and J dropped 6; count of bases not matched to a gene: 5. The CDR3 here is CASSSARGGEQYF. In nucleotides, the CDR3 is TGTGCCAGCAGCTCCGCTCGGGGGGGCGAGCAGTACTTC.

This chain connects TRBV25-1 to TRBJ2-2; D not certain. This CDR3 region has 16 residues. V dropped 0 bases and J dropped 1 base, with 9 bases sitting between them. Germline loops: CDR1 MGHDK, CDR2 SYGVNS. The CDR3 DNA is TGTGCCAGCAGTGAATACAATCAGATGAACACCGGGGAGCTGTTTTTT. It codes for CASSEYNQMNTGELFF.

The V and J genes are TRBV5-1 and TRBJ1-1; TRBD1 agrees at 7 bases. Germline values: CDR1 SGHRS, CDR2 YFSETQ. V dropped 2 bases and J dropped 0; count of bases not matched to a gene: 7. The CDR3 runs 16 residues. For the CDR3, the DNA is TGCGCCAGCAGCTTCTGGACAGGACTCATGAACACTGAAGCTTTCTTT. As protein: CASSFWTGLMNTEAFF.

This chain joins TRBV5-6 and TRBJ2-1; D perhaps matches TRBD1 (6 bases). The CDR3 consists of 18 residues. The germline gives CDR1 SGHDT, CDR2 YYEEEE. Trimming shortened V by 1 base and J by 0 bases, and 17 bases separated the two germline ends. CDR3 loop: CASSLISAPGVSYNEQFF. The CDR3 nucleotides are TGTGCCAGCAGCTTGATCTCCGCTCCAGGGGTCTCCTACAATGAGCAGTTCTTC.

The chain joins TRBV7-6 to TRBJ2-7, with 7 bases matching TRBD1. Trimming removed 5 bases from V and 3 bases from J; junction bases left unmatched: 4. The CDR3 consists of 13 residues. Germline V gene lookup returns CDR1 SGHVS and CDR2 FNYEAQ. The CDR3 nucleotides are TGTGCCAGCAGCGCCGGGACAGACTACGAGCAGTACTTC. It codes for CASSAGTDYEQYF.

This clone was counted only a few times. This rearrangement joins TRBV6-1 to TRBJ2-7; TRBD1 matches 11 bases. The CDR3 has 15 amino acids. V trimming: 1 base; J trimming: 3 bases; junction bases outside the gene matches: 2. Germline lookup yields CDR1 MNHNS and CDR2 SASEGT. Written as DNA, the CDR3 is TGTGCCAGCAGTGAAGACGGGACAGGGGGCTACGAGCAGTACTTC. Protein: CASSEDGTGGYEQYF.

The chain couples TRBV28 to TRBJ2-1, with 12 nucleotides matching TRBD2. There are 18 residues in the CDR3. Germline lookup yields CDR1 MDHEN and CDR2 SYDVKM. Trimming removed 2 bases from V and 5 bases from J; junction bases left unmatched: 10. The CDR3: CASSLGASGRAGHNEQFF. In DNA form, the CDR3 reads TGTGCCAGCAGTTTAGGGGCTAGCGGGAGGGCTGGGCACAATGAGCAGTTCTTC.

The chain joins TRBV28 to TRBJ2-1; TRBD2 is a possible D gene (5 bases). The CDR3 covers 12 residues. The V end lost 5 bases, the J end lost 8 bases, and 10 bases lay between the germline ends. Per germline, CDR1 MDHEN and CDR2 SYDVKM. CDR3 bases: TGTGCCAGCAGTCCGTCGGGGTATGAGCAGTTCTTC. Its translation is CASSPSGYEQFF.

This clone was observed a few times. The chain couples TRBV4-3 to TRBJ2-7, with 11 bases lining up with TRBD2. Germline-derived CDR1 and CDR2 are LGHNA and YSLEER. The CDR3 runs 18 residues. V shed 5 bases and J 7 bases; nucleotides not matched to a gene: 19. The CDR3 DNA reads as TGCGCCAGCAGCTACATGTCGAGCGCAACTAGCGGGAGTGGGGAGCAGTACTTC. It translates to CASSYMSSATSGSGEQYF.

The chain employs TRBV6-5 and TRBJ2-3; D ambiguous. This CDR3 spans 14 amino acids. Germline V lookup: CDR1 MNHEY, CDR2 SVGAGI. V shed 8 bases and J shed 7 bases, with 19 bases lying between them. DNA for the CDR3: TGTGCCAGCCAACCCGTTGGCCAGAAGTATACGCAGTATTTT. It codes for CASQPVGQKYTQYF.

In its sample, this clone was seen a few times. One end of the junction is discordant with germline, which a read error may explain. This chain connects TRBV27 to TRBJ1-5; 8 bases match TRBD1. This CDR3 is 16 amino acids long. Germline CDR1 is MNHEY and CDR2 is SMNVEV (reference sequence). DNA of the CDR3: TGTGCCAGCAGATTATTATCCCAGGGGGCTAATCAGCCCCAGCATTTT. Translating gives CASRLLSQGANQPQHF.

The chain is built from TRBV28 and TRBJ2-7; TRBD2 agrees at 8 bases. Germline loops: CDR1 MDHEN, CDR2 SYDVKM. CDR3 length equals 15 residues. With 7 bases clipped from V and 5 bases from J, the junction kept 13 bases outside the gene matches. The CDR3 nucleotides read TGTGCCAGCAACCACGGGGGGACTAGTAGAAACGAGCAGTACTTC. It specifies CASNHGGTSRNEQYF.

The chain links TRBV27 to TRBJ2-1; D is unresolved. From germline, CDR1 is MNHEY and CDR2 SMNVEV (reference sequence). V lost 3 bases and J 7 bases, leaving 10 bases between the germline ends. The CDR3 spans 13 residues. The CDR3: CASSFAAVNEQFF. In nucleotides, the CDR3 is TGTGCCAGCAGTTTCGCGGCGGTTAATGAGCAGTTCTTC.

This chain joins TRBV5-1 and TRBJ2-1; 8 bases are a match to TRBD2. Trimming at V came to 3 bases and at J to 7 bases, leaving 9 bases not matched to a gene. The V gene's germline CDR1 is SGHRS and CDR2 YFSETQ. This CDR3 has 15 residues. CDR3 residues: CASSSLTSGGNEQFF. CDR3 sequence (DNA): TGCGCCAGCAGCTCGTTAACTAGCGGAGGGAATGAGCAGTTCTTC. The complete variable domain, with remaining parts taken from reference TRBV5-1 and TRBJ2-1, reads KAGVTQTPRYLIKTRGQQVTLSCSPISGHRSVSWYQQTPGQGLQFLFEYFSETQRNKGNFPGRFSGRQFSNSRSEMNVSTLELGDSALYLCASSSLTSGGNEQFFGPGTRLTVL.

This clone was seen a single time. The chain recombines TRBV28 with TRBJ1-5; TRBD1 aligns across 7 bases. Trimming removed 9 bases from V and 9 bases from J; junction bases left unmatched: 14. Per germline, CDR1 MDHEN and CDR2 SYDVKM. This CDR3 spans 14 amino acids. The CDR3 protein is CASKVPDRDRPQHF. Here the CDR3 DNA reads TGTGCCAGTAAAGTGCCTGACAGGGACCGGCCCCAGCATTTT. Filled out from reference TRBV28 and TRBJ1-5, the complete variable domain reads DVKVTQSSRYLVKRTGEKVFLECVQDMDHENMFWYRQDPGLGLRLIYFSYDVKMKEKGDIPEGYSVSREKKERFSLILESASTNQTSMYLCASKVPDRDRPQHFGDGTRLSIL.

V usage is TRBV19 and J usage is TRBJ1-1, with a tentative D call TRBD1 (6 bases). This CDR3 has 14 residues. Trimming took 6 bases from V and 5 from J, leaving 16 bases between them. CDR1 LNHDA and CDR2 SQIVND come from the germline V gene (reference sequence). The chain's CDR3 is CASRTGRGVTEAFF. Written as DNA, the CDR3 is TGTGCCAGTAGGACAGGACGAGGGGTTACTGAAGCTTTCTTT.

This chain connects TRBV5-5 to TRBJ2-5, with 13 bases identical to TRBD2. The trim removed 5 bases at V and 1 base at J, leaving 5 bases unmatched. CDR1 and CDR2 from the germline V gene are SGHKS and YYEKEE (reference sequence). This CDR3 is 16 amino acids long. The CDR3 protein is CASSPTSGRAQETQYF. The CDR3 region has the DNA TGTGCCAGCAGTCCCACTAGCGGGAGGGCCCAAGAGACCCAGTACTTC.

The rearrangement links TRBV7-9 to TRBJ2-1; TRBD1 matches 10 bases. V was pared by 7 bases and J by 6 bases, with 6 bases of the junction left unmatched. The CDR3 spans 14 residues. Germline lookup yields CDR1 SEHNR and CDR2 FQNEAQ (reference sequence). The CDR3 DNA follows: TGTGCCAGCATCCGACAGGGGGCAGGCAATGAGCAGTTCTTC. Residues: CASIRQGAGNEQFF.

The V call is TRBV7-8, the J call TRBJ1-1; 10 bases line up with TRBD1. Losses at the gene ends were 0 bases for V and 0 bases for J; bases not matched to a gene: 4. The CDR3 spans 17 residues. Germline V gives CDR1 SGHVS, CDR2 FQNEAQ. Written as DNA, the CDR3 is TGTGCCAGCAGCTTAGCTCGGGACAGGGGATTGAACACTGAAGCTTTCTTT. As protein: CASSLARDRGLNTEAFF. The entire variable domain, with the rest obtained from reference TRBV7-8 and TRBJ1-1, is as follows: GAGVSQSPRYKVAKRGQDVALRCDPISGHVSLFWYQQALGQGPEFLTYFQNEAQLDKSGLPSDRFFAERPEGSVSTLKIQRTQQEDSAVYLCASSLARDRGLNTEAFFGQGTRLTVV.

V gene TRBV5-1 combines with J gene TRBJ2-2, with 9 bases matching TRBD2. From germline, CDR1 is SGHRS and CDR2 YFSETQ. V dropped 5 bases and J dropped 6; count of bases not matched to a gene: 5. CDR3 length: 14 amino acids. The CDR3 here is CASSRREGPGELFF. The CDR3 DNA follows: TGCGCCAGCAGTCGGCGGGAGGGCCCCGGGGAGCTGTTTTTT.

V gene TRBV28 combines with J gene TRBJ2-7, with D possibly TRBD2 on 7 matching bases. Germline V lookup: CDR1 MDHEN, CDR2 SYDVKM. The CDR3 is 15 amino acids. V lost 7 bases, J lost 1 base, and 17 bases lay in between. The CDR3 is CASTPSQGGSYEQYF. The CDR3 DNA sequence: TGTGCCAGCACCCCATCACAGGGAGGGTCCTACGAGCAGTACTTC.

The CDR3 coding sequence is TGTGCCAGCAGCGTTGGCACCTCGCCGCCCCAGCATTTT. Its translation: CASSVGTSPPQHF. V is TRBV9 and J is TRBJ1-5; no reliable D call. Germline V CDR1 and CDR2: SGDLS, YYNGEE. The CDR3 has 13 residues. Trimming left V 2 bases short and J 9 bases short, with 12 bases between.

The chain joins TRBV4-3 to TRBJ1-2; 7 bases fit TRBD1. CDR1 and CDR2 from the germline V gene are LGHNA and YSLEER. After removal of 2 bases from V and 3 bases from J, the junction contained 9 bases not matched to a gene. The CDR3 runs to 16 residues. CDR3 coding DNA: TGCGCCAGCAGCCAAAGGGTCCGACAGGGTCACTATGGCTACACCTTC. It encodes CASSQRVRQGHYGYTF.